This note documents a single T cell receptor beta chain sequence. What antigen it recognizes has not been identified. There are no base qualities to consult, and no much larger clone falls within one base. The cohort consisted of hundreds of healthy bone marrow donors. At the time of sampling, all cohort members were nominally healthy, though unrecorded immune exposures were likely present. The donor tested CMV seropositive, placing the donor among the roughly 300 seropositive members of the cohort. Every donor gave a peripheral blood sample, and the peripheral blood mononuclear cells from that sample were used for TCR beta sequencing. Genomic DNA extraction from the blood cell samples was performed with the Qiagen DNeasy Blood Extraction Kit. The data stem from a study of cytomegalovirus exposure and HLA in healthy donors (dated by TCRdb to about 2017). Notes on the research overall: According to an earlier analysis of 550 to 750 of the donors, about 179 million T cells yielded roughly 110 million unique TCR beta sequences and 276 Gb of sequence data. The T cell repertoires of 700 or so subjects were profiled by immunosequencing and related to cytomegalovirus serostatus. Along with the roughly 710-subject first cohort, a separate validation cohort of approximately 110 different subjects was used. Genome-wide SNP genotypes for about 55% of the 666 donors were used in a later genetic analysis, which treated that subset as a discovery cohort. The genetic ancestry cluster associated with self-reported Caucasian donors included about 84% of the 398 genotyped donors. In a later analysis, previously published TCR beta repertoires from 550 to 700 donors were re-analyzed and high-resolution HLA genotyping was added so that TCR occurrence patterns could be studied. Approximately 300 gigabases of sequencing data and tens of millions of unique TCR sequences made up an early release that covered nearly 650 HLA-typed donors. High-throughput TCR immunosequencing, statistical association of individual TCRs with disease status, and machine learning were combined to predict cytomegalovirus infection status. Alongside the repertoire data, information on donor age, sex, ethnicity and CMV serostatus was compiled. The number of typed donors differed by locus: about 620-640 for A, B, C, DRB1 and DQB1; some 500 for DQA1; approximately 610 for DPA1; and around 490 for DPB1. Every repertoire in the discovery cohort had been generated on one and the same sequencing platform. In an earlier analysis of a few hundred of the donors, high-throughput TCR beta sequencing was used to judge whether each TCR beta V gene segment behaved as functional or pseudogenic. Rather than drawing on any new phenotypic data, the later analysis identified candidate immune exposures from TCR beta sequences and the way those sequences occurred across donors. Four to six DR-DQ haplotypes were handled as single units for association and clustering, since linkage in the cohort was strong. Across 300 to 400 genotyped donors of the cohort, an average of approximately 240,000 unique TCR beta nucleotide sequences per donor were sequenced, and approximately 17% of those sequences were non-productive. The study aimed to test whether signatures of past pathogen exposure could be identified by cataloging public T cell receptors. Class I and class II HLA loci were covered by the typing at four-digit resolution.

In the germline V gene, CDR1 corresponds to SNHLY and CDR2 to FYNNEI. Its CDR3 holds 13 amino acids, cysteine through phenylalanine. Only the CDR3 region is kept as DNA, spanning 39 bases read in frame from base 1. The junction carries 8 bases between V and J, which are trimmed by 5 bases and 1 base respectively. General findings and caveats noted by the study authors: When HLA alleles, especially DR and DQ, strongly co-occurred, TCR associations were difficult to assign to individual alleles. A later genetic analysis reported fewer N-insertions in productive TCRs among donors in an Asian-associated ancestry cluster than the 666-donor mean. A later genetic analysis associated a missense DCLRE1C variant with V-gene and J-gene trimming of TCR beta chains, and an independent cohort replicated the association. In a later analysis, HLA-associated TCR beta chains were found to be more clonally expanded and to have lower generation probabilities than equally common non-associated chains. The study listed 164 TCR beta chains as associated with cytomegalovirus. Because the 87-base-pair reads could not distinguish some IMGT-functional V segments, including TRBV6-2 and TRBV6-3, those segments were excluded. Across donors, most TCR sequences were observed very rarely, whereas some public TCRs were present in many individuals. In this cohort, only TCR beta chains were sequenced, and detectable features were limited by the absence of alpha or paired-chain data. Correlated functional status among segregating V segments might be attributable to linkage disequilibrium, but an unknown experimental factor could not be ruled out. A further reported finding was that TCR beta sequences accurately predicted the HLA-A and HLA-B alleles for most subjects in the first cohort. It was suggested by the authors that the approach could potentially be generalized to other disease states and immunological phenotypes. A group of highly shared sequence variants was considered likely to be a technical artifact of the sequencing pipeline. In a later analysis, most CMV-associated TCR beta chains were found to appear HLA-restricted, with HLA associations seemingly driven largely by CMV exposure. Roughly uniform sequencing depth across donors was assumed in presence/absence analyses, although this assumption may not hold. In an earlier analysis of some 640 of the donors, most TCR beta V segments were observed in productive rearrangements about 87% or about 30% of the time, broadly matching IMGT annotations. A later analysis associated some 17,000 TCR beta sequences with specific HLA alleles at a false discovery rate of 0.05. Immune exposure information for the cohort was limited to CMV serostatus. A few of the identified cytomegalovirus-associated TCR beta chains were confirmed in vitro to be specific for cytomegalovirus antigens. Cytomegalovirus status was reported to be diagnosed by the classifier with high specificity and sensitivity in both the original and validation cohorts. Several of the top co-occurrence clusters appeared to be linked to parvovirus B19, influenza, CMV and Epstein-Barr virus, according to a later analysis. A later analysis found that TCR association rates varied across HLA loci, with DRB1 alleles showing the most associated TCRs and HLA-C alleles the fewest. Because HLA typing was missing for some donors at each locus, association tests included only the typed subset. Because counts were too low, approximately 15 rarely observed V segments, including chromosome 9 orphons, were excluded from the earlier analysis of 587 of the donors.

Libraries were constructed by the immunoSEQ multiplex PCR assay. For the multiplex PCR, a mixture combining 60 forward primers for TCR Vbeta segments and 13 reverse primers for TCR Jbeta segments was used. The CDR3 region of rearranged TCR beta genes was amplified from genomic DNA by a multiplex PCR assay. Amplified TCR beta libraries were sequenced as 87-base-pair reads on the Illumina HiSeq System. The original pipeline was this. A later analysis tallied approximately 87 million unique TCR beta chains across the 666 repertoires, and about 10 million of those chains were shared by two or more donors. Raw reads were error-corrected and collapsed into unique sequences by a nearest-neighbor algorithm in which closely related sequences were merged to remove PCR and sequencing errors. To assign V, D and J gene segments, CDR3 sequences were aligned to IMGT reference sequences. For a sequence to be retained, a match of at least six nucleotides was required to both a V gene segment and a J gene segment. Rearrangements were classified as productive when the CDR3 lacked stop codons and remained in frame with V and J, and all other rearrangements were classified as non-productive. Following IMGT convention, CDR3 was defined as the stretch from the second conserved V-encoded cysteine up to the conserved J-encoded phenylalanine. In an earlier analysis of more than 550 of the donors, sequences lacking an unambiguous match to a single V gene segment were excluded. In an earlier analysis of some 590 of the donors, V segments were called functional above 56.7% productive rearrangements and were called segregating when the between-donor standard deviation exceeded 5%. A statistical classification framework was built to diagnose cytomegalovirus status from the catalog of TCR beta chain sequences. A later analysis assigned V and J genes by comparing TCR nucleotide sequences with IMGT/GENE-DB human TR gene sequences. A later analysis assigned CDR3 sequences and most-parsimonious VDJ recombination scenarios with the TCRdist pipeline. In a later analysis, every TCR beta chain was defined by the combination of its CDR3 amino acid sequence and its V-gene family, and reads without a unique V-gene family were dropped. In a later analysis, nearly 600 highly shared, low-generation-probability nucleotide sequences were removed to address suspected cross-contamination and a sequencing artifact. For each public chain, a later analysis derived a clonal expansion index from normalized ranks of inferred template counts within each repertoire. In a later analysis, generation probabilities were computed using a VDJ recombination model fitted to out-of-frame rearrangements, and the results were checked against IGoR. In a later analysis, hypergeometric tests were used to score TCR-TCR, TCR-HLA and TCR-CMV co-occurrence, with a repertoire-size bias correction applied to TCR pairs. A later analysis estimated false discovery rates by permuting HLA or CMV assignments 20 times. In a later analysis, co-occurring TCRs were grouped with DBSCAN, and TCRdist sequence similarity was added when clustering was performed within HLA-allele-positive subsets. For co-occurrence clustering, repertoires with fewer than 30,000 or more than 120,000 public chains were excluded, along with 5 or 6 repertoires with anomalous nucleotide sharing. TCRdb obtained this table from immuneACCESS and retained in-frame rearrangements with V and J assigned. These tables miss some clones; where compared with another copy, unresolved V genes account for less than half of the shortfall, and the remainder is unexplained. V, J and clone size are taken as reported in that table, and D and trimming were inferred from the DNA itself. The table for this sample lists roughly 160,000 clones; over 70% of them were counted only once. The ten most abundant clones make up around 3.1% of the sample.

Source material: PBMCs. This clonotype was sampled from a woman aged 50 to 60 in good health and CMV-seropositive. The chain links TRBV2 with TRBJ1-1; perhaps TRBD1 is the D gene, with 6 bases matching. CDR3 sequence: CASSLQGNTEAFF. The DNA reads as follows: TGTGCCAGCAGTCTACAGGGGAACACTGAAGCTTTCTTT. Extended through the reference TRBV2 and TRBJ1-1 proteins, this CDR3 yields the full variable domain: EPEVTQTPSHQVTQMGQEVILRCVPISNHLYFYWYRQILGQKVEFLVSFYNNEISEKSEIFDDQFSVERPDGSNFTLKIRSTKLEDSAMYFCASSLQGNTEAFFGQGTRLTVV.